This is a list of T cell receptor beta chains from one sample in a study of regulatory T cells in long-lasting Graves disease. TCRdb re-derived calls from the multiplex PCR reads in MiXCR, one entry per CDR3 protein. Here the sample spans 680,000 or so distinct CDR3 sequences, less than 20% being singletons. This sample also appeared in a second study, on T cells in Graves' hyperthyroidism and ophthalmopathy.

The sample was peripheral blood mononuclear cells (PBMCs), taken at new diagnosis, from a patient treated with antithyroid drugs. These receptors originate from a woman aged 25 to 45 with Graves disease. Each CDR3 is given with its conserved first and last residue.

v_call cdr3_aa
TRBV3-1 CASSPVEGVSGYTF
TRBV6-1 CASRDGQGGTTNEKLFF
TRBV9 CASSVVTGGYTEAFF
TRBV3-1 CASSQIFSAQFF
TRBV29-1 CSSGYIVGSYNEQFF
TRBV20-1 CSANERQNQPQHF
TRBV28 CASSSASKPPYEQYF
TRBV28 CASSLQTSYGYTF
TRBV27 CASSSGQGFTGIEKLFF
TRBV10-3 CAISDMKTGGANVLTF
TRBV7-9 CASSLVGDYSYEQYF
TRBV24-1 CATSGIQKYNEQFF
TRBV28 CASSLTGTGNTIYF
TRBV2 CASRGGQAQPQHF
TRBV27 CASSLAGRSNQPQHF